This T cell receptor beta chain was retrieved from a study of beta chain features in type 1 diabetes. The sequenced template was cDNA made from the entire isolated RNA. Clones were read by immunoSEQ multiplex PCR, and TCRdb kept only the in-frame ones, dropping some. The data show hundreds of thousands of clones, with 8% seen just once and 0.44% held by the top ten. This clone appeared once. Its antigen remains unidentified. The sample has other DNA sequences that encode this CDR3 too. Regarding the study as a whole: When VDJ junctions were examined, type 1 diabetes patients showed fewer insertions and more deletions. The study found moderately but significantly shorter TCRB CDR3s in all four CD4+ subsets of Type 1 diabetes patients.

The CDR3 has 13 amino acids. Germline V lookup: CDR1 MNHEY, CDR2 SMNVEV (reference sequence). V lost 4 bases and J lost 7; bases outside the gene matches: 3. The material sequenced was central memory CD4+ T cells from blood. The origin of this receptor is a young woman in good health. The chain combines TRBV27 with TRBJ1-5; 8 bases are a match to TRBD1. The CDR3 bases are TGTGCCAGCAGTTATAACAGGGGGCAGCCCCAGCATTTT. Residues: CASSYNRGQPQHF.